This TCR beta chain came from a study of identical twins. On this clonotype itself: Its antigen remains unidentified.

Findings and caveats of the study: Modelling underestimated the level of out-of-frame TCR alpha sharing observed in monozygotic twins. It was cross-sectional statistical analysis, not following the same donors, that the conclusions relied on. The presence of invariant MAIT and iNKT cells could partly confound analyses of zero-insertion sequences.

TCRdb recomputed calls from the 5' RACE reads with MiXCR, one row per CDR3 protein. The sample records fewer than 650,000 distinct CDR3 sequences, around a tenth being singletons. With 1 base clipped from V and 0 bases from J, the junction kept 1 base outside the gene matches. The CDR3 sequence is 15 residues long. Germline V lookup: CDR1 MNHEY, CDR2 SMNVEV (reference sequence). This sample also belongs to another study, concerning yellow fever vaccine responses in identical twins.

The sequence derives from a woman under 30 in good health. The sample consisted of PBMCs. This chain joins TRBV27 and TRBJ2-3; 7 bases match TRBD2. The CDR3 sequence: CASSLLLASTDTQYF. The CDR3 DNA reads TGTGCCAGCAGTTTATTACTAGCGAGCACAGATACGCAGTATTTT.